This is a list of T cell receptor beta chains from one sample in a study of blood T cell repertoires in COVID-19. TCRdb's copy holds only in-frame clones and misses some; the assay was immunoSEQ multiplex PCR. The table records approximately 210,000 clones, roughly 80% of them present only once. The sample taken for sequencing was peripheral blood. The source of these receptors is a woman between 65 and 79 years old with active or convalescent COVID-19. Each CDR3 is given without its conserved first and last residue. A D gene is named only where the DNA matches it firmly.

D: TRBD1
V: TRBV7-9
length: 14
CDR3: ASSLDRGEGPYEQY

D: TRBD1
V: TRBV19
length: 14
CDR3: ASSIYWAGGNTEAF

D: TRBD1
V: TRBV11-2
length: 13
CDR3: ASSLGGTDFYGYT

D: .
V: TRBV4-2
length: 14
CDR3: ASSPGEGRQYNEQF

D: .
V: TRBV19
length: 13
CDR3: ASRPRAGTYNEQF

D: .
V: TRBV6-6
length: 13
CDR3: ASSQSDSAATEAF

D: .
V: TRBV7-2
length: 13
CDR3: ASSFTGGLNEKLF

D: .
V: TRBV3-1/TRBV3-2
length: 11
CDR3: ASRSGANGGYT

D: TRBD2
V: TRBV5-6
length: 16
CDR3: ASSRIPGLAGGWETQY

D: .
V: TRBV10-3
length: 11
CDR3: AITAISGNTIY

D: .
V: TRBV5-1
length: 12
CDR3: ASSLATGFEKLF

D: .
V: TRBV19
length: 12
CDR3: ASSIVSGGTEAF

D: TRBD1
V: TRBV6-5
length: 12
CDR3: ATQSTGGYYGYT

D: TRBD2
V: TRBV5-1
length: 11
CDR3: ASSFGGVNEQF